These T cell receptor beta chains were read from a single sample in a study of immune heterogeneity within non-small cell lung tumors. TCRdb reprocessed the multiplex PCR reads with MiXCR, giving one entry per CDR3 protein. The data show 2,500 or so distinct CDR3 sequences, 25% to 30% seen once. Sequencing was carried out using lung tumor tissue. These receptors came from a man aged 55 to 69 with non-small cell lung cancer. Each CDR3 is given with its conserved first and last residue. A D gene is named only where the DNA matches it firmly. The size field is filled for only some rows; it gives once, few, many or a size class.

clone size	V gene	J gene	D gene	CDR3 protein	CDR3 DNA
medium-sized	TRBV24-1	TRBJ1-5	TRBD1	CATSEGQGAGQPQHF	TGTGCCACCAGTGAAGGACAGGGGGCGGGTCAGCCCCAGCATTTT
medium-sized	TRBV7-3	TRBJ2-3	.	CASSLSDGVQYF	TGTGCCAGCAGCTTATCTGACGGGGTGCAGTATTTT
medium-sized	TRBV5-1	TRBJ2-5	.	CASSSGFLDRGVSETQYF	TGCGCCAGCAGCTCGGGTTTTTTGGATAGGGGAGTGTCAGAGACCCAGTACTTC
medium-sized	TRBV7-9	TRBJ2-3	.	CASSDSAYRTDTQYF	TGTGCCAGCAGCGACTCCGCGTACAGAACAGATACGCAGTATTTT
medium-sized	TRBV12-3/TRBV12-4	TRBJ1-1	.	CASSASGIGFTEAFF	TGTGCCAGCAGCGCGTCAGGGATTGGTTTTACTGAAGCTTTCTTT
medium-sized	TRBV30	TRBJ2-7	.	CAWTLGVKYEQYF	TGTGCCTGGACCCTGGGGGTAAAATACGAGCAGTACTTC
medium-sized	TRBV6-1	TRBJ2-2	.	CASRRMGGELFF	TGTGCCAGCAGGAGAATGGGCGGGGAGCTGTTTTTT
medium-sized	TRBV28	TRBJ2-7	.	CASSTRDEQYF	TGTGCCAGCAGCACTCGGGACGAGCAGTACTTC
.	TRBV6-9	TRBJ2-1	.	CGSGRGLNEQFF	TGCGGCAGTGGCAGGGGTTTGAATGAGCAGTTCTTC
.	TRBV7-9	TRBJ2-5	.	CASSPTGGAGQETQYF	TGTGCCAGCAGCCCCACCGGCGGGGCGGGGCAAGAGACCCAGTACTTC